A selection of T cell receptor beta chains follows, all from one sample in a study of T cell responses to AZD1222 COVID-19 vaccine. The data were produced by immunoSEQ multiplex PCR, yet TCRdb's version contains in-frame clones alone and is incomplete. Here the sample spans 90,000 to 120,000 clones, about 90% being singletons. The sequenced sample was peripheral blood, obtained on day 0 of AZD1222 vaccination. These TCRs come from an adult in good health. Each CDR3 is given with its conserved first and last residue. A D gene is named only where the DNA matches it firmly. Clone sizes are given selectively: once, few, many, or a class where the clone is expanded.

clone_size	j_call	v_call	d_call	cdr3_aa	cdr3_nt
.	TRBJ2-7	TRBV27	.	CASRKNGQMGFYEQYF	TGTGCCAGCAGAAAAAACGGACAGATGGGTTTCTACGAGCAGTACTTC
.	TRBJ2-3	TRBV5-1	TRBD1	CASSWGQGDTDTQYF	TGCGCCAGCAGCTGGGGACAGGGAGACACAGATACGCAGTATTTT
.	TRBJ2-2	TRBV18	.	CASSPSQNTGELFF	TGTGCCAGCTCACCATCCCAGAACACCGGGGAGCTGTTTTTT
.	TRBJ1-1	TRBV9	.	CASSVGRQQNTEAFF	TGTGCCAGCAGCGTAGGGAGACAGCAGAACACTGAAGCTTTCTTT
.	TRBJ1-1	TRBV6-6	TRBD1	CAIGRQGAEAFF	TGTGCCATCGGAAGACAGGGAGCTGAAGCTTTCTTT
.	TRBJ2-1	TRBV29-1	.	CSVGGPWVGNEQFF	TGCAGCGTTGGAGGACCGTGGGTGGGGAATGAGCAGTTCTTC
.	TRBJ1-1	TRBV29-1	TRBD1	CSCGQVEAFF	TGCAGCTGTGGACAGGTTGAAGCTTTCTTT
.	TRBJ2-3	TRBV19	TRBD1	CASNRDRGLSDTQYF	TGTGCCAGTAATCGGGACAGGGGGCTTTCAGATACGCAGTATTTT
.	TRBJ2-3	TRBV14	.	CASSPDWSRTDTQYF	TGTGCCAGCAGCCCAGACTGGAGTCGCACAGATACGCAGTATTTT
.	TRBJ1-1	TRBV6-2/TRBV6-3	.	CASSYTPQGRITEAFF	TGTGCCAGCAGTTACACCCCCCAAGGGCGGATCACTGAAGCTTTCTTT
.	TRBJ2-6	TRBV9	TRBD1	CASSVDGTGGLGANVLTF	TGTGCCAGCAGCGTAGACGGGACAGGGGGCTTGGGGGCCAACGTCCTGACTTTC
.	TRBJ1-6	TRBV2	TRBD1	CAGRYRGFDSPLHF	TGTGCCGGCAGATACAGGGGTTTCGATTCACCCCTCCACTTT
once	TRBJ2-1	TRBV12-5	.	CASGLWGPGEQFF	TGTGCTAGTGGTTTGTGGGGGCCTGGTGAGCAGTTCTTC
.	TRBJ2-5	TRBV3-1/TRBV3-2	.	CASSQDPTGTQYF	TGTGCCAGCAGCCAAGATCCAACGGGGACCCAGTACTTC
.	TRBJ2-3	TRBV10-3	.	CATPITDTQYF	TGTGCCACCCCCATCACAGATACGCAGTATTTT